Below, 4 T cell receptor beta chains from the same sample are listed, as sequenced in a study of blood T cell repertoires in COVID-19. Libraries were prepared by immunoSEQ multiplex PCR; TCRdb keeps only in-frame clonotypes and omits some of them. The table shows 250,000 or so clones, with 75% to 90% occurring only once. Sequenced sample: peripheral blood. The receptors stem from a woman aged 40-49 years who had recovered from COVID-19.

This rearrangement joins TRBV24-1 to TRBJ2-1, with 7 bases fitting TRBD1. This CDR3 is 15 amino acids long. With V trimmed by 5 bases and J by 6 bases, 9 bases remained unmatched. Germline CDR1 is KGHDR and CDR2 is SFDVKD. The CDR3 region has the DNA TGTGCCACCAGTGCCGAGGGGGCTGGGGGCAATGAGCAGTTCTTC. Translated, it gives CATSAEGAGGNEQFF.

The chain recombines TRBV30 with TRBJ1-1; D is possibly TRBD1 (6 bases). The germline gives CDR1 GTSNPN, CDR2 SVGIG (reference sequence). The CDR3 covers 13 residues. V shed 5 bases and J shed 1 base, with 11 bases lying between them. CDR3 nucleotide sequence: TGTGCCTGGGGACAGACAGCGAACACTGAAGCTTTCTTT. This translates into CAWGQTANTEAFF.

The V gene is TRBV7-9, the J gene TRBJ2-1; 10 bases agree with TRBD2. Germline V gene lookup returns CDR1 SEHNR and CDR2 FQNEAQ (reference sequence). This CDR3 has 14 amino acids. The V segment lost 2 bases and the J segment 5 bases; nucleotides outside the gene matches: 0. CDR3 protein: CASSLTSGNNEQFF. In DNA form, the CDR3 reads TGTGCCAGCAGCTTAACTAGCGGGAACAATGAGCAGTTCTTC. The full variable domain, rest sourced from reference TRBV7-9 and TRBJ2-1, is DTGVSQNPRHKITKRGQNVTFRCDPISEHNRLYWYRQTLGQGPEFLTYFQNEAQLEKSRLLSDRFSAERPKGSFSTLEIQRTEQGDSAMYLCASSLTSGNNEQFFGPGTRLTVL.

The V gene is TRBV4-3, the J gene TRBJ2-3, with 12 nucleotides matching TRBD2. Germline V CDR1 and CDR2: LGHNA, YSLEER. CDR3 length equals 16 residues. Unmatched junction bases numbered 5, after V lost 0 bases and J lost 7 bases. CDR3 region: CASSQETSGSGYTQYF. The CDR3 coding sequence is TGCGCCAGCAGCCAAGAGACTAGCGGGAGTGGGTATACGCAGTATTTT.